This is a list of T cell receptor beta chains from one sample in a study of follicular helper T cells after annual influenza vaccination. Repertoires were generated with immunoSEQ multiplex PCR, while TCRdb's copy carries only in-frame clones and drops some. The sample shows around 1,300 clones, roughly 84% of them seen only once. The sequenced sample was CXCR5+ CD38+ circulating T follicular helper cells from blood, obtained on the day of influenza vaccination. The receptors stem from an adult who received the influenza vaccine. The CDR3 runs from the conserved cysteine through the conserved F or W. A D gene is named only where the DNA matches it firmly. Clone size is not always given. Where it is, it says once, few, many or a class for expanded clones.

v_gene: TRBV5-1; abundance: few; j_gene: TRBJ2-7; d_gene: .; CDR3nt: TGCGCCAGCAGCAGAGGGGACACTTCCTACGAGCAGTACTTC; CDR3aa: CASSRGDTSYEQYF
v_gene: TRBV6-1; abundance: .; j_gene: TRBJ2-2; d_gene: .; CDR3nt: TGTGCCAGCAGCGCCATGAGAGCGGAGACCGGGGAGCTGTTTTTT; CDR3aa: CASSAMRAETGELFF
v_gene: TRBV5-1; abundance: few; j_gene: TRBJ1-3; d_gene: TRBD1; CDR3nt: TGCGCCAGCAGCTGGGACACAGGGGTTGGAAACACCATATATTTT; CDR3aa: CASSWDTGVGNTIYF
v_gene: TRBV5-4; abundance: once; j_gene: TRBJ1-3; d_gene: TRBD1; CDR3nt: TGTGCCAGCAGCTTACGGACAGGAGGAAACACCATATATTTT; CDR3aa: CASSLRTGGNTIYF
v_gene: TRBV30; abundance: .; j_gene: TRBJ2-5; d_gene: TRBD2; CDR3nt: TGTGCCTGGAACTCCGGGACTAGCGGTGGGGTCCAGTACTTC; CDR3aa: CAWNSGTSGGVQYF
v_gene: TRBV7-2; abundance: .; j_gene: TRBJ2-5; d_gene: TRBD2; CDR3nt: TGTGCCAGCAGCCCTAGGTTGAGCGGGGGGGAGACCCAGTACTTC; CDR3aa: CASSPRLSGGETQYF
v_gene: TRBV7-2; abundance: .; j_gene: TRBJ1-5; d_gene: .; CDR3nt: TGTGCCAGCACCCCCGGGCCCAATCAGCCCCAGCATTTT; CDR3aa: CASTPGPNQPQHF
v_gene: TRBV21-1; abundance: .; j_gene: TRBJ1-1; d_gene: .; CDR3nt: TGTGCCAGCAGATCCATGCTAGCTACCACAATTCGCACTGAAGCTTTCTTT; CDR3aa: CASRSMLATTIRTEAFF
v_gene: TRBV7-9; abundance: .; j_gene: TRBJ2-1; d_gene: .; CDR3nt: TGTGCCAGCAGCTCCTCTGGGCTGGGTATCTTC; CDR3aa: CASSSSGLGIF
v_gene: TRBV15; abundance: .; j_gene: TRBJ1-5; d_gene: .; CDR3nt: TGTGCCACCAGCAGAAAAGGACAATCATCTAATCAGCCCCAGCATTTT; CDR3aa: CATSRKGQSSNQPQHF
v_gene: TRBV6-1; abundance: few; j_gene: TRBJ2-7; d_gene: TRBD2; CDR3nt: TGTGCCAGCAGACGCGGGGGTAGCGGGGGAGACGAGCAGTACTTC; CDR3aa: CASRRGGSGGDEQYF
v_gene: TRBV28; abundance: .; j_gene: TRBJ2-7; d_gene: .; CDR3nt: TGTGCCAGCAGTTACCTCAAAGGGCCAGGCCTCTACGAGCAGTACTTC; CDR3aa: CASSYLKGPGLYEQYF
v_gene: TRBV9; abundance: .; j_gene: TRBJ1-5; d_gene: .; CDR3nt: TGTGCCAGCAGCCGGGGGGGGCAGAGCAACAATCAGCCCCAGCATTTT; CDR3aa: CASSRGGQSNNQPQHF
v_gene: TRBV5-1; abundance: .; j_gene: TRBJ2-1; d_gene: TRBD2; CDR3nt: TGCGCCAGCAGCTTGGCGGTGGGGGGGACCTACAATGAGCAGTTCTTC; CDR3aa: CASSLAVGGTYNEQFF
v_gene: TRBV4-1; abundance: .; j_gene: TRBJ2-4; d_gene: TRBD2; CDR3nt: TGCGCCAGCAGCCCCCCAGGTCGGGGGGACAAAAACATTCAGTACTTC; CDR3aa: CASSPPGRGDKNIQYF
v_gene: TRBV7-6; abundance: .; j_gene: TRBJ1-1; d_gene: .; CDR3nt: TGTGCCAGCAGCTCGGGGAGGACTGAAGCTTTCTTT; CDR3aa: CASSSGRTEAFF
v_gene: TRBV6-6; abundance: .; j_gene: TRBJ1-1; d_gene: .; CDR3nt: TGTGCCAGCACGGAGAACACTGAAGCTTTCTTT; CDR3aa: CASTENTEAFF
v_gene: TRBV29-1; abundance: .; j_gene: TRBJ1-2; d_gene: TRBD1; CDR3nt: TGCAGCGGCCGGACAGGGGTCGGCTACACCTTC; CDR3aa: CSGRTGVGYTF
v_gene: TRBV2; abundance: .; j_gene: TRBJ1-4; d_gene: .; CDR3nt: TGTGCCAGCAGTATACGGGGAAATGAAAAACTGTTTTTT; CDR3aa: CASSIRGNEKLFF
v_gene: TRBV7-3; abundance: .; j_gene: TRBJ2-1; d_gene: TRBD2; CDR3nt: TGTGCCAGCAGCCCAACTAGCGTGGGCAATGAGCAGTTCTTC; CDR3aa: CASSPTSVGNEQFF
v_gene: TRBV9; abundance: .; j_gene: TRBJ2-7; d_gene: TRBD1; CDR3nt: TGTGCCAGCAGCGTAGGACAGGGGTGGGACGAGCAGTACTTC; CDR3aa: CASSVGQGWDEQYF
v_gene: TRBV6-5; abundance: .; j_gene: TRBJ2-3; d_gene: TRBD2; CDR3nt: TGTGCCAGCGGTCGTAGCGGGGCCACAGATACGCAGTATTTT; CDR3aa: CASGRSGATDTQYF
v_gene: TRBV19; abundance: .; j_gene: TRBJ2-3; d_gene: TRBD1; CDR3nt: TGTGCCAGTTCGAGACAGGGGAGCACAGATACGCAGTATTTT; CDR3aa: CASSRQGSTDTQYF
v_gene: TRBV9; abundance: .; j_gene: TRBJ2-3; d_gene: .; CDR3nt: TGTGCCAGCAGCGTGGACCAACACACAGATACGCAGTATTTT; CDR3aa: CASSVDQHTDTQYF
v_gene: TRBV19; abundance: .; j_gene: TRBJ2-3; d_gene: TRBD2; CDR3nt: TGTGCCAGTAGTATGGAGACTAGCGGGGGGGCGGGAACAGATACGCAGTATTTT; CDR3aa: CASSMETSGGAGTDTQYF
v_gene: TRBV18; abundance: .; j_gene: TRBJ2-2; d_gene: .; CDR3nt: TGTGCCAGCTCACCATCCAGGGCTCGGGCCGGGGAGCTGTTTTTT; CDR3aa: CASSPSRARAGELFF
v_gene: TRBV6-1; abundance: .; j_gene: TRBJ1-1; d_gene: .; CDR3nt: TGTGCCAGCAGTGAGCGACCCGGGGGGCGGGCGAACACTGAAGCTTTCTTT; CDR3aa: CASSERPGGRANTEAFF
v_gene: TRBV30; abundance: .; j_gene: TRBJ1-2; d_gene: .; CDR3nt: TGTGCCTGGGGGTTTCGTATGGGCATGGAGTATGGCTACACCTTC; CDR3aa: CAWGFRMGMEYGYTF
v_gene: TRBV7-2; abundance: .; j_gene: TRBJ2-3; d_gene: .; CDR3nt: TGTGCCAGCAGCTTAGCGGCTAGCCCAGATACGCAGTATTTT; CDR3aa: CASSLAASPDTQYF
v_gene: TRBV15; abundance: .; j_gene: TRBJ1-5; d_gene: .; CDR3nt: TGTGCCACCAAGAATCAGCCCCAGCATTTT; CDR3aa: CATKNQPQHF
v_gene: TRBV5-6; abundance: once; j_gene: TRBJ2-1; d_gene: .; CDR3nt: TGTGCCAGCAGCTTGTCGCGCTACAATGAGCAGTTCTTC; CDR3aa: CASSLSRYNEQFF
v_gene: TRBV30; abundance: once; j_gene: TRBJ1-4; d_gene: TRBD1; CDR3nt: TGTGCCTGGAGGGGGACAGGGGGGGAAAAACTGTTTTTT; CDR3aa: CAWRGTGGEKLFF
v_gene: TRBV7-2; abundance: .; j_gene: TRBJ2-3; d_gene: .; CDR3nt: TGTGCCAGCAGCTGGTCCCGGAGCACAGATACGCAGTATTTT; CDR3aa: CASSWSRSTDTQYF
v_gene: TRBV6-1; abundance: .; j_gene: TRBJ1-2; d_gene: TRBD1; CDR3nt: TGTGCCAGCACCAGGACAGGGGCCAGGGGCTACACCTTC; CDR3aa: CASTRTGARGYTF
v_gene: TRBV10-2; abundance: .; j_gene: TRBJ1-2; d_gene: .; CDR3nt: TGCGCCAGCGGACAGAACTATGGCTACACCTTC; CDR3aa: CASGQNYGYTF
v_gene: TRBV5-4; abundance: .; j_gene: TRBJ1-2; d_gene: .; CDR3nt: TGTGCCAGCAGCTTTACCGGGAGAGCCACTAACTATGGCTACACCTTC; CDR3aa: CASSFTGRATNYGYTF
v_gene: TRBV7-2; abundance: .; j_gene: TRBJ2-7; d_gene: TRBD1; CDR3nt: TGTGCCAGCAGCTTTGACAGGGGAAGCTCCTACGAGCAGTACTTC; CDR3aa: CASSFDRGSSYEQYF
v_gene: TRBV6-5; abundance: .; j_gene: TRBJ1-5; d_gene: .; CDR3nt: TGTGCCAGCAGTATAGGGGGTGGCGGCAATCAGCCCCAGCATTTT; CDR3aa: CASSIGGGGNQPQHF
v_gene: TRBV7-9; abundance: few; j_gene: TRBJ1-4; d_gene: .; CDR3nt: TGTGCCAGCAGCTTAGGAGAAAGCCATGAAAAACTGTTTTTT; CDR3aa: CASSLGESHEKLFF
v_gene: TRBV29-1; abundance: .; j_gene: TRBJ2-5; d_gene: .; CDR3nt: TGCAGCGTTGCGACCAATTCGGGAGAGACCCAGTACTTC; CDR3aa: CSVATNSGETQYF
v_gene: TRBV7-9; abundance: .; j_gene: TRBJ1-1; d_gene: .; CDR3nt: TGTGCCAGCTTCGTTCGGAAGGGGCCGACGGAAGCTTTCTTT; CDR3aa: CASFVRKGPTEAFF
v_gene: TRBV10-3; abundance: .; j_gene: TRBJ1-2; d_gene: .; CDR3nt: TGTGCCATCAGTGAGACGACAACAGGGCGAGCTAACTATGGCTACACCTTC; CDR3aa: CAISETTTGRANYGYTF
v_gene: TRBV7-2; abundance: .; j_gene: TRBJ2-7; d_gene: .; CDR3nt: TGTGCCAGCCTGGATGGAGCAGACTCCTACGAGCAGTACTTC; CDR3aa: CASLDGADSYEQYF
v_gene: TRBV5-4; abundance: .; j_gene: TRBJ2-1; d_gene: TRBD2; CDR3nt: TGTGCCAGCAGCCCGCGGACTAGCGGGGGGGCTTCCAATGAGCAGTTCTTC; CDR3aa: CASSPRTSGGASNEQFF
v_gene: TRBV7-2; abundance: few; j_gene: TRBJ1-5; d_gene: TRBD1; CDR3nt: TGTGCCAGCAGCTTAGCTGGGACAGTTAATCAGCCCCAGCATTTT; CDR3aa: CASSLAGTVNQPQHF
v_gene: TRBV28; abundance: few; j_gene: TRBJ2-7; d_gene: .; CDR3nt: TGTGCCAGCGCCAACCTACACGAGCAGTACTTC; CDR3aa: CASANLHEQYF
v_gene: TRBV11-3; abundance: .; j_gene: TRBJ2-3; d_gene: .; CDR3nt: TGTGCCAGCAGCTTAGATGGTGGGGCAGATACGCAGTATTTT; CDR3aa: CASSLDGGADTQYF
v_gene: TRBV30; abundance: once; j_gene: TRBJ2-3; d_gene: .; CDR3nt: TGTGCCTGGATACGGCGCTCAGGCACAGATACGCAGTATTTT; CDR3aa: CAWIRRSGTDTQYF